This T cell receptor (beta chain) was recorded in a study of early T cells in non-severe SARS-CoV-2 infection (dated by TCRdb to the early 2020s). For the study in its entirety: Bulk RNA from unsorted whole blood was used for TCR sequencing, so alpha and beta chains could not be paired.

Reading the germline V gene (reference sequence) gives CDR1 DFQATT and CDR2 SNEGSKA. There are 8 amino acids in the CDR3, from cysteine to phenylalanine inclusive. Only the CDR3 region is kept as DNA, spanning 24 bases read in frame from base 1. To prepare the library, 5' RACE was applied. The sequencer listed for this sample is NextSeq 500. In the TCR library protocol, unique molecular identifiers were attached to individual cDNA molecules to correct for PCR bias and sequencing error. TCR alpha and beta chains were both sequenced, and the abundances of alpha and beta sequences in each sample were closely correlated with each other. The study's processing was this. Decombinator V4 was used to annotate the V gene, J gene and CDR3 of the TCR sequences. Expanded TCRs were defined as changing significantly between any two time points under a Poisson model with p below 0.0001. Abundances of TCRs were expressed as counts per million after normalisation to the total number of TCRs sequenced in each sample. MAIT TCRs were defined by TRAV1-2 paired with TRAJ12, TRAJ20 or TRAJ33, and iNKT TCRs by TRAV10 paired with TRAJ18. VDJdb, accessed 1 November 2021, was searched for CMV, EBV and SARS-CoV-2 annotated TCRs, excluding TCRs annotated for multiple antigens. The raw public reads went through TCRdb reprocessing: fastp at Q25, MiXCR clone calling, in-frame beta chains kept. All rows with the same CDR3 protein become a single entry with the most common DNA and genes. The V and J calls come from TCRdb's annotation, not from the publication. This sample lists roughly 32,000 distinct CDR3 sequences; over 6.5% were detected once. Of the sample, about 40% is held by the ten largest clones.

This clonotype was counted at least ten times. The specificity of this receptor is unknown. Base-call qualities are not available, and no considerably larger clone is one nucleotide away. Study-wide conclusions, independent of this receptor: VDJdb matching was skewed toward anti-spike CD8 responses and likely underestimated virus-specific expansions, missing private and CD4 specificities.

This was a case-control study nested in a cohort of healthcare workers in London, UK, who had nasopharyngeal swab PCR tests and blood samples taken every week. Healthcare workers were recruited between 23 and 31 March 2020, during the week of the UK lockdown, and were followed weekly for up to about 15 weeks. Recombination connected TRBV20-1 to TRBJ1-1; the D gene is not confidently resolved. Sequenced: whole blood. This receptor was taken from an adult who was a healthcare worker with PCR-confirmed SARS-CoV-2 infection or an uninfected control (not recorded which). The base sequence is TGCAGGGGCGGGTTGGCTTTCTTT. This yields the protein CRGGLAFF.